This T cell receptor beta chain appears in the sequencing data of a study of graft-versus-host responses after intestinal transplantation. Study at large: Grafts that recipients had were multivisceral, liver-intestinal, or isolated intestinal transplants. Once they had received anti-thymocyte globulin induction, all recipients took tacrolimus and steroids for approximately three years.

For this clone: The antigen is not known.

Findings and caveats of the study: Marrow from the recipient contained GvH clones, some of which had appeared first in ileum or blood.

The method was immunoSEQ multiplex PCR; TCRdb's version includes in-frame clones alone and lacks a portion of them. The sample lists tens of thousands of clones; around 90% were seen once. The input for sequencing was unstimulated CD8+ T cells sorted from spleen or lymph node cells, taken before transplant. The TCR comes from a human donor who was the organ donor for an intestinal transplant.

The CDR3 nucleotides read TGTGCCAGCAACAACATACAAACAGGACACAACAACCACGAGCAGTACGTC. Its translation: CASNNIQTGHNNHEQYV. The rearrangement uses TRBV11-3 and TRBJ2-7, with D maybe TRBD1 (5 bases). The CDR3 is made up of 17 amino acids. The ends were cut back, 7 bases at V and 5 bases at J, with 27 bases in the middle. Germline CDR1 is SGHNT and CDR2 is YENEEA.